Each of the 8 T cell receptor beta chains below was sequenced from the same sample in a study of lymphopenia after photon versus proton radiotherapy. Profiled with immunoSEQ multiplex PCR; TCRdb holds only in-frame clones, not every one. This table has fewer than 45,000 clones, 86% appearing once. The sequencing used peripheral blood, collected from a patient treated with proton-based radiotherapy. The receptor source for this set is a woman aged 70 to 79 with pancreatic cancer. Some clones in this sample may be carry-over from other donors' samples.

The rearrangement links TRBV5-1 to TRBJ2-1; 8 nucleotides match TRBD1. CDR1 and CDR2 (germline): SGHRS, YFSETQ. This CDR3 is 17 amino acids long. J lost 5 bases, V lost 1 base, and 11 bases had no gene match. CDR3 coding DNA: TGCGCCAGCAGCTTGTGGGCCGGACAGGGACAAAACAATGAGCAGTTCTTC. Its translation: CASSLWAGQGQNNEQFF.

The V and J genes are TRBV28 and TRBJ2-3; a possible D gene is TRBD1 (5 bases). Germline CDR1 and CDR2: MDHEN and SYDVKM. There are 12 residues in the CDR3. V was clipped by 7 bases and J by 7 bases, with 12 bases between them. CDR3 bases: TGTGCCAGCAATCAGGGCTCCAATACGCAGTATTTT. Protein product: CASNQGSNTQYF.

The V gene is TRBV10-3, the J gene TRBJ2-3; tentative D call: TRBD2 (6 bases). CDR3 length: 15 amino acids. Germline assignment: CDR1 ENHRY and CDR2 SYGVKD. Trimming took off 0 bases at V and 2 bases at J, with 9 bases between the two ends. The CDR3 sequence is CAISESGGSTDTQYF. The CDR3 nucleotides read TGTGCCATCAGTGAGTCCGGGGGATCCACAGATACGCAGTATTTT.

This chain links TRBV11-3 with TRBJ1-1; D possibly corresponds to TRBD1 (6 bases). Trimming shortened V by 1 base and J by 1 base, and 7 bases separated the two germline ends. The CDR3 extends over 14 amino acids. CDR1 and CDR2 from the germline V gene are SGHNT and YENEEA. In DNA, the CDR3 is TGTGCCAGCAGCTTAGGGACAGAGAACACTGAAGCTTTCTTT. Translation gives CASSLGTENTEAFF.

This rearrangement joins TRBV28 to TRBJ2-5, with D perhaps matching TRBD1 or TRBD2 (6 bases each). This CDR3 has 15 residues. Per germline, CDR1 MDHEN and CDR2 SYDVKM. Trimming took off 5 bases at V and 5 bases at J, with 18 bases between the two ends. The CDR3 reads CASSGGTPRKETQYF. The CDR3 bases are TGTGCCAGCAGTGGAGGGACACCCAGGAAGGAGACCCAGTACTTC.

This chain joins TRBV19 and TRBJ1-4, with D perhaps matching TRBD1 (5 bases). This CDR3 region has 14 residues. Germline lookup yields CDR1 LNHDA and CDR2 SQIVND (reference sequence). Trimming pared 4 bases from V and 7 bases from J, leaving 13 bases between. The CDR3 here is CASSTQGMAEKLFF. As DNA, the CDR3 is TGTGCCAGTAGTACTCAGGGCATGGCTGAAAAACTGTTTTTT.

The J gene is TRBJ1-2, the V gene TRBV14, with D unclear. Trimming took 1 base from V and 5 from J, leaving 11 bases between them. The germline gives CDR1 SGHDN, CDR2 FVKESK. The CDR3 consists of 14 residues. CDR3 bases: TGTGCCAGCAGCCAAGCTATCGGTCCTTATGGCTACACCTTC. Protein product: CASSQAIGPYGYTF.

This chain connects TRBV10-3 to TRBJ2-7; 7 bases are a match to TRBD2. The CDR3 contains 13 residues. Germline V CDR1 and CDR2: ENHRY, SYGVKD. The V segment lost 5 bases and the J segment 3 bases; nucleotides outside the gene matches: 4. CDR3 sequence (DNA): TGTGCCATCAGTCCCTCGGGGGGCTACGAGCAGTACTTC. Its protein is CAISPSGGYEQYF.